These 27 T cell receptor beta chains came from one sample sequenced in a study of T cell repertoires in cytomegalovirus infection. TCRdb re-analysed the reads in MiXCR, keeping a single row per CDR3 protein. The sample shows around 500,000 distinct CDR3 sequences, roughly 43% of them seen only once. Antigens for these TCRs are unknown. Here the sequenced sample was cultured PBMCs, taken from culture after CMV antigen stimulation. The receptors were gathered from a human donor in good health (CMV status not recorded). Some clones in this sample may be carry-over from other donors' samples.

The V gene is TRBV7-9, the J gene TRBJ2-7; D uncertain. The germline V gene encodes CDR1 SEHNR and CDR2 FQNEAQ (reference sequence). Trimming stripped 6 bases from V and 3 bases from J, with 27 bases between. This CDR3 contains 18 residues. The CDR3 region has the DNA TGTGCCAGCAGTGTTCAGGACCAGGCCCGACTTAATAACTACGAGCAGTACTTC. Its translation: CASSVQDQARLNNYEQYF.

The chain couples TRBV12-3 or TRBV12-4 to TRBJ2-3; D call uncertain. The CDR3 extends over 17 amino acids. The V end was cut by 2 bases, the J end by 5 bases, with 20 bases between. The CDR3 is CASSLNRLIGFRDTQYF. The CDR3 bases are TGTGCCAGCAGTTTAAATAGGTTGATAGGGTTTAGAGATACGCAGTATTTT.

This clonotype was counted at least ten times. The chain joins TRBV7-2 to TRBJ1-5, with D uncertain. Trimming took 5 bases from V and 0 from J, leaving 11 bases between them. The length of the CDR3 is 15 residues. Germline V lookup: CDR1 SGHTA, CDR2 FQGNSA. CDR3 loop: CASSVTVYSNQPQHF. CDR3 in DNA: TGTGCCAGCAGCGTTACAGTGTATAGCAATCAGCCCCAGCATTTT. Complete variable domain (other parts from reference TRBV7-2 and TRBJ1-5): GAGVSQSPSNKVTEKGKDVELRCDPISGHTALYWYRQSLGQGLEFLIYFQGNSAPDKSGLPSDRFSAERTGGSVSTLTIQRTQQEDSAVYLCASSVTVYSNQPQHFGDGTRLSIL.

This clonotype came up a few times. This chain uses TRBV6-2 or TRBV6-3 with TRBJ2-1; 10 bases agree with TRBD2. With V trimmed by 0 bases and J by 5 bases, 10 bases remained unmatched. CDR3 length: 18 residues. CDR1 and CDR2 from the germline V gene are MNHEY and SVGEGT. The CDR3 spells CASSYSPSGSMSDNEQFF. In nucleotides, the CDR3 is TGTGCCAGCAGTTACTCCCCTAGCGGGAGTATGTCGGACAATGAGCAGTTCTTC.

The genes are TRBV7-2 and TRBJ2-7; 7 bases map to TRBD2. V lost 0 bases and J lost 4; bases outside the gene matches: 0. Germline V gene data show CDR1 as SGHTA and CDR2 as FQGNSA. The CDR3 consists of 13 residues. CDR3 in DNA: TGTGCCAGCAGCTTAGCACTAGCGTACGAGCAGTACTTC. Its translation: CASSLALAYEQYF.

The V gene is TRBV19, the J gene TRBJ2-2; D ambiguous. Germline loops: CDR1 LNHDA, CDR2 SQIVND (reference sequence). CDR3 length: 15 residues. V lost 3 bases to trimming and J lost 6 bases, with 14 bases between them. The CDR3 reads CASSISPLYAGELFF. The CDR3 DNA reads as TGTGCCAGTAGTATCTCACCTCTATATGCCGGGGAGCTGTTTTTT.

This clonotype was seen only a few times. This chain joins TRBV7-9 and TRBJ2-1, with 7 positions matching TRBD2. The V segment lost 5 bases and the J segment 4 bases; nucleotides outside the gene matches: 8. This CDR3 spans 15 amino acids. Germline assignment: CDR1 SEHNR and CDR2 FQNEAQ (reference sequence). This CDR3 reads CASSVVPGLYNEQFF. DNA of the CDR3: TGTGCCAGCAGCGTAGTCCCGGGACTATACAATGAGCAGTTCTTC. The full variable domain, in which reference TRBV7-9 and TRBJ2-1 provide the parts outside the CDR3, is DTGVSQNPRHKITKRGQNVTFRCDPISEHNRLYWYRQTLGQGPEFLTYFQNEAQLEKSRLLSDRFSAERPKGSFSTLEIQRTEQGDSAMYLCASSVVPGLYNEQFFGPGTRLTVL.

The rearrangement joins TRBV5-1 to TRBJ2-5, with 7 bases that match TRBD1. The V and J ends lost 6 bases and 1 base, in that order; junction bases with no gene match: 6. The germline CDR1 and CDR2 sequences are SGHRS and YFSETQ. The CDR3 is 14 amino acids. CDR3 region: CASTQTGPQETQYF. The CDR3 nucleotides are TGCGCCAGCACCCAGACAGGGCCCCAAGAGACCCAGTACTTC. Full variable domain (outside the CDR3, taken from reference TRBV5-1 and TRBJ2-5): KAGVTQTPRYLIKTRGQQVTLSCSPISGHRSVSWYQQTPGQGLQFLFEYFSETQRNKGNFPGRFSGRQFSNSRSEMNVSTLELGDSALYLCASTQTGPQETQYFGPGTRLLVL.

The chain combines TRBV19 with TRBJ1-5; TRBD1 might be the D (5 bases). Deletions cut 7 bases from V and 2 bases from J, with 15 bases between. The germline V gene encodes CDR1 LNHDA and CDR2 SQIVND (reference sequence). This CDR3 has 15 amino acids. Written as DNA, the CDR3 is TGTGCCAGTACCGTCCTCGCGGGGGGCAATCAGCCCCAGCATTTT. Residues: CASTVLAGGNQPQHF.

The chain combines TRBV20-1 with TRBJ2-7; D is perhaps TRBD1 (6 bases). This CDR3 comprises 11 residues. The germline V and J ends were trimmed by 5 bases and 6 bases, with 11 bases remaining between them. Germline V gives CDR1 DFQATT, CDR2 SNEGSKA (reference sequence). Here the CDR3 DNA reads TGCAGTGCTCTCCGGACAGTCGAGCAGTACTTC. Translating it yields CSALRTVEQYF.

This rearrangement joins TRBV9 to TRBJ2-3; D may be TRBD1 (5 bases). Germline CDR1 reads SGDLS; CDR2 reads YYNGEE. The CDR3 totals 15 residues. V dropped 0 bases and J dropped 3 bases, with 11 bases sitting between them. DNA for the CDR3: TGTGCCAGCAGCGTAGTCCAGGGTCGGACAGATACGCAGTATTTT. Protein sequence: CASSVVQGRTDTQYF.

J is TRBJ2-1 and V is TRBV7-2, with D tentatively TRBD1 or TRBD2 (5 bases each). V lost 2 bases and J lost 5, with 16 bases in between. Looked up from germline, CDR1 is SGHTA and CDR2 is FQGNSA. The CDR3 sequence is 16 residues long. CDR3 sequence (DNA): TGTGCCAGCAGCTTACGGACTCTCGGGGCTCACAATGAGCAGTTCTTC. It is translated as CASSLRTLGAHNEQFF.

This chain joins TRBV6-1 and TRBJ2-7, with 8 bases that match TRBD1. The V and J ends lost 10 bases and 0 bases, in that order; junction bases with no gene match: 5. CDR3 length: 13 residues. Per the germline V gene, CDR1 is MNHNS and CDR2 is SASEGT. The CDR3 spells CATGTGSSYEQYF. The CDR3 DNA reads as TGTGCCACCGGGACAGGCAGCTCCTACGAGCAGTACTTC.

This clonotype was counted between two and nine times. The J gene is TRBJ2-7, the V gene TRBV15; D might be TRBD1 or TRBD2, each matching 5 bases. Germline V CDR1 and CDR2: LNHNV, YYDKDF (reference sequence). This CDR3 contains 19 residues. Trimming took 0 bases from V and 4 from J, leaving 25 bases between them. CDR3 nucleotides: TGTGCCACCAGCAGAGATCTTTATGGGGGAGCACTCATGCCATACGAGCAGTACTTC. Amino acid sequence: CATSRDLYGGALMPYEQYF. Using reference TRBV15 and TRBJ2-7 for the parts outside the CDR3, the full variable domain is DAMVIQNPRYQVTQFGKPVTLSCSQTLNHNVMYWYQQKSSQAPKLLFHYYDKDFNNEADTPDNFQSRRPNTSFCFLDIRSPGLGDTAMYLCATSRDLYGGALMPYEQYFGPGTRLTVT.

In DNA form, the CDR3 reads TGCGCCAGCAGCTGGGACAGGGGCGAGCAGTACTTC. Protein sequence: CASSWDRGEQYF. The V and J genes are TRBV5-1 and TRBJ2-7; 10 bases align to TRBD1. The V gene's germline CDR1 is SGHRS and CDR2 YFSETQ. The CDR3 loop spans 12 amino acids. The V gene end was trimmed by 3 bases and the J gene end by 6 bases; junction bases not matched to a gene: 0.

This chain connects TRBV27 to TRBJ1-2; D is perhaps TRBD1 (5 bases). The CDR3 has 13 amino acids. V lost 3 bases and J lost 3, with 8 bases in between. Germline-derived CDR1 and CDR2 are MNHEY and SMNVEV (reference sequence). The CDR3 nucleotides read TGTGCCAGCAGTTTTGACAGATACTATGGCTACACCTTC. The encoded protein is CASSFDRYYGYTF.

The sample holds a few counts of this clonotype. A junction boundary mismatches the germline segment, possibly from a read error. The rearrangement joins TRBV6-1 to TRBJ2-7; D possibly matches TRBD1 or TRBD2 (6 bases each). Germline assignment: CDR1 MNHNS and CDR2 SASEGT. CDR3 length equals 14 residues. The chain's CDR3 is CASREGGSSYEQYF. DNA of the CDR3: TGTGCCAGCAGGGAAGGGGGGAGCTCCTACGAGCAGTACTTC.

The rearrangement joins TRBV7-4 to TRBJ1-6, with D perhaps TRBD1 (6 bases). Germline CDR1 and CDR2: SGHVT and SQSDAQ. This CDR3 region has 14 residues. Trimming pared 5 bases from V and 7 bases from J, leaving 12 bases between. The CDR3 sequence: CASSNRVRNSPLHF. The CDR3 bases are TGTGCCAGCAGCAACAGGGTACGGAATTCACCCCTCCACTTT. The whole variable domain, filled in from reference TRBV7-4 and TRBJ1-6, reads GAGVSQSPRYKVAKRGRDVALRCDSISGHVTLYWYRQTLGQGSEVLTYSQSDAQRDKSGRPSGRFSAERPERSVSTLKIQRTEQGDSAVYLCASSNRVRNSPLHFGNGTRLTVT.

This clonotype was observed a handful of times. The chain uses TRBV7-6 and TRBJ2-5, with 7 bases matching TRBD1. Germline assignment: CDR1 SGHVS and CDR2 FNYEAQ. Unmatched junction bases numbered 7, after V lost 5 bases and J lost 4 bases. The CDR3 is 14 amino acids. The CDR3 nucleotides are TGTGCCAGCAGCCCCCGACAGGGACGAGAGACCCAGTACTTC. Translating it yields CASSPRQGRETQYF. Looking up the rest from reference TRBV7-6 and TRBJ2-5 gives the full variable domain: GAGVSQSPRYKVTKRGQDVALRCDPISGHVSLYWYRQALGQGPEFLTYFNYEAQQDKSGLPNDRFSAERPEGSISTLTIQRTEQRDSAMYRCASSPRQGRETQYFGPGTRLLVL.

The chain couples TRBV6-1 to TRBJ2-7; a weak D match, TRBD2 (6 bases). V was clipped by 6 bases and J by 4 bases, with 22 bases between them. The CDR3 is 16 amino acids. CDR1 and CDR2 (germline): MNHNS, SASEGT. CDR3 residues: CASRDSAGSGYYEQYF. In DNA, the CDR3 is TGTGCCAGCAGGGACTCTGCGGGTAGCGGATATTACGAGCAGTACTTC.

Worth noting for this clonotype: One end of the junction does not line up with germline, which may come from a read error. V is TRBV6-2 or TRBV6-3 and J is TRBJ2-2; 10 bases line up with TRBD1. Per the germline V gene, CDR1 is MNHEY and CDR2 is SVGEGT. This CDR3 is built from 15 residues. The CDR3 protein is CASSGGQGNTGKLFF. The CDR3 DNA is TGTGCCAGCAGCGGGGGACAGGGGAACACCGGGAAGCTGTTTTTT.

This chain links TRBV7-2 with TRBJ2-3, with 8 bases matching TRBD1. With 2 bases clipped from V and 4 bases from J, the junction kept 2 bases outside the gene matches. Germline CDR1 SGHTA, CDR2 FQGNSA. This CDR3 comprises 14 residues. The CDR3 nucleotides read TGTGCCAGCAGCTTATACAGGGGGGCAGATACGCAGTATTTT. It specifies CASSLYRGADTQYF. Full variable domain (missing parts from reference TRBV7-2 and TRBJ2-3): GAGVSQSPSNKVTEKGKDVELRCDPISGHTALYWYRQSLGQGLEFLIYFQGNSAPDKSGLPSDRFSAERTGGSVSTLTIQRTQQEDSAVYLCASSLYRGADTQYFGPGTRLTVL.

This clonotype occurred a few times. V gene TRBV7-2 combines with J gene TRBJ1-3; D ambiguous. CDR1 and CDR2 (germline): SGHTA, FQGNSA. The V gene lost 2 bases and the J gene lost 2 bases, with 4 bases spanning the gap. CDR3 length: 13 residues. For the CDR3, the DNA is TGTGCCAGCAGCTTAAAGCCTGGAAACACCATATATTTT. It specifies CASSLKPGNTIYF.

This chain links TRBV6-2 or TRBV6-3 with TRBJ1-5; tentative D call: TRBD1 (5 bases). Trimming pared 4 bases from V and 5 bases from J, leaving 12 bases between. The CDR3 spans 14 residues. Germline assignment: CDR1 MNHEY and CDR2 SVGEGT. The CDR3 coding sequence is TGTGCCAGCAGTTCAAGCAGGGTGGATCAGCCCCAGCATTTT. It specifies CASSSSRVDQPQHF.

The rearrangement joins TRBV9 to TRBJ2-2; 10 nucleotides match TRBD2. The germline CDR1 and CDR2 sequences are SGDLS and YYNGEE. CDR3 length: 17 amino acids. With V trimmed by 0 bases and J by 7 bases, 9 bases remained unmatched. This CDR3 reads CASSVEASGRWGGELFF. The CDR3 nucleotides are TGTGCCAGCAGCGTAGAGGCTAGCGGGAGATGGGGCGGGGAGCTGTTTTTT.

This clonotype has a count of ten or more. CDR3 DNA sequence: TGTGCCAGCAGCTCCTACGACAACCAAGAGACCCAGTACTTC. The encoded protein is CASSSYDNQETQYF. The gene calls are TRBV7-2 and TRBJ2-5; no clear D. This CDR3 comprises 14 residues. CDR1 and CDR2 (germline): SGHTA, FQGNSA. Trimming pared 4 bases from V and 0 bases from J, leaving 9 bases between.

The V gene is TRBV6-2 or TRBV6-3, the J gene TRBJ2-7; the D gene is possibly TRBD1 (5 bases). Germline CDR1 MNHEY, CDR2 SVGEGT. The CDR3 contains 13 residues. V dropped 6 bases and J dropped 3 bases, with 12 bases sitting between them. The CDR3 loop is CASSGHRLYEQYF. Here the CDR3 DNA reads TGTGCCAGCAGCGGACACCGCCTCTACGAGCAGTACTTC.